The clone carrying this T cell receptor beta chain is a singleton in its sample. Germline CDR1 is MGHRA and CDR2 is YSYEKL. The CDR3 extends over 16 amino acids. The junction had 13 bases not matched to a gene; V was cut back by 4 bases and J by 6 bases. During active infection, Seattle patients enrolled and were then monitored through disease. The entry originates in a study of blood T cell repertoires in COVID-19. On the study more broadly: The samples span acute and convalescent COVID-19 from the United States, Italy and Spain. PBMCs, B-cell-depleted T cells, or T cells provided the cDNA or gDNA that made up the material.

In the authors' methods: Researchers report that nucleated cell counts were estimated from reference gene primer amplification. Generated by immunoSEQ multiplex PCR, the TCRdb table keeps only in-frame clones and is missing some. V and J calls and clone size are given by that table; D and trimming were obtained from the DNA. The top ten clones hold roughly 18% of a sample with around 200,000 clones, more than 75% of them seen once. The receptor's source is a person aged 65 to 85 with COVID-19, enrolled during active disease. Sequencing was carried out using peripheral blood. V usage is TRBV4-1 and J usage is TRBJ1-2, with 8 bases fitting TRBD1. CDR3 bases: TGCGCCAGCAGCCCCCACCTGGACAGGGTGGGCGATGGCTACACCTTC. It specifies CASSPHLDRVGDGYTF.